The present T cell receptor beta chain was sequenced within a study of monozygotic twins with inflammatory bowel disease. This CDR3 is 12 amino acids long. Per germline, CDR1 DFQATT and CDR2 SNEGSKA (reference sequence). TCRdb reanalyzed the 5' RACE reads and collapses them to one entry per CDR3 protein, without DNA. Its clone listing holds over 350,000 distinct CDR3 sequences. On this clonotype itself: The antigen remains unidentified.

Whole-study findings and limits: Findings did not support one strong IBD-associated signal or clonotype. The analysis did not separate different T cell subtypes.

The TCR originated in a human donor with ulcerative colitis or Crohn's disease, or a healthy co-twin of an affected twin (not recorded which). The material sequenced was blood. The V call is TRBV20-1, the J call TRBJ1-4; the D call of TRBD1 rests on TCRdb alone, since no DNA is present to check it. CDR3 in amino acids: CSALPGGEKLFF.